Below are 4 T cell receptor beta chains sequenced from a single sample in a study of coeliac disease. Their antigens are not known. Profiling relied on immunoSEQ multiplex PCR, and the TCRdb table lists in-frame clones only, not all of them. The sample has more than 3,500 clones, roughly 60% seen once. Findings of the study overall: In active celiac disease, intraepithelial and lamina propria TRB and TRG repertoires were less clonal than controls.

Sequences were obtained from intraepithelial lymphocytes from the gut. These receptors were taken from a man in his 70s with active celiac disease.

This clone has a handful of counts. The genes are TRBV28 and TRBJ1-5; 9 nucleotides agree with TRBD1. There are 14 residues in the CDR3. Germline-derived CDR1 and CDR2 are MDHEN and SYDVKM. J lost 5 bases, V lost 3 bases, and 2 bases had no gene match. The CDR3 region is CASSFGTGHQPQHF. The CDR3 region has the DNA TGTGCCAGCAGTTTTGGGACAGGGCATCAGCCCCAGCATTTT.

The CDR3, as DNA: TGCGCCAGCAGCCTCGAGAAAAGAGATAACAATGAGCAGTTCTTC. Translating gives CASSLEKRDNNEQFF. The V call is TRBV5-1, the J call TRBJ2-1; D gene ambiguous. Germline CDR1 is SGHRS and CDR2 is YFSETQ. Trimming stripped 4 bases from V and 5 bases from J, with 16 bases between. This CDR3 has 15 residues.

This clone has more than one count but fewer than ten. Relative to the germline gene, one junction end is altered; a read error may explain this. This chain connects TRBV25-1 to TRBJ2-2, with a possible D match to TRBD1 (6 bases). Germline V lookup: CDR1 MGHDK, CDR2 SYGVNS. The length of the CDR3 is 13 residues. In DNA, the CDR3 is TGTGCCAGCCTATACAGGGATGGCCGGGGAGCTGTTTTT. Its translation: CASLYRDGRGAVF.

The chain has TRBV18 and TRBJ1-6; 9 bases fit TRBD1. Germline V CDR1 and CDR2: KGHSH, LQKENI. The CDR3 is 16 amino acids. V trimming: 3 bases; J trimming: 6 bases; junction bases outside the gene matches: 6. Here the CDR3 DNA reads TGTGCCAGCTCACCTCGACGGGACAGGGCTAATTCACCCCTCCACTTT. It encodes CASSPRRDRANSPLHF.